This T cell receptor (beta chain) is drawn from a study of graft-versus-host responses after intestinal transplantation. For the study at large: Each transplant was multivisceral, liver-intestinal, or isolated intestinal.

The method was immunoSEQ multiplex PCR; TCRdb's version includes in-frame clones alone and lacks a portion of them. The data hold approximately 92,000 clones, with around nine tenths observed a single time. As to this clone: The antigen remains undetermined. Its ends do not fully match the called genes, so a read error is possible.

This CDR3 has 15 amino acids. CDR1 and CDR2 from the germline V gene are MNHEY and SVGAGI. Study conclusions and caveats: Within allografts, high graft-versus-host to host-versus-graft clonal ratios were seen among patients with graft-donor T cell macrochimerism.

This sample comprised unstimulated CD8+ T cells sorted from spleen or lymph node cells, obtained before intestinal transplant. The rearrangement uses TRBV6-5 and TRBJ2-7; 10 bases are shared with TRBD1. This receptor was taken from a human donor who received an intestinal transplant. The CDR3 DNA is TGTGCCAGCAGTTACGGTATGGGGACAGGGGAATTTCTGGACTTC. It encodes CASSYGMGTGEFLDF.